The entry below describes one T cell receptor (beta chain). The PCR employed 60 Vbeta primers together with 13 Jbeta primers. Libraries were prepared by immunoSEQ multiplex PCR; TCRdb keeps only in-frame clonotypes and omits some of them. The listing contains about 130,000 clones. V lost 4 bases and J lost 10; bases outside the gene matches: 5. Germline lookup yields CDR1 MNHEY and CDR2 SVGAGI. This CDR3 is 12 amino acids long. The data belong to a study of cytomegalovirus exposure and HLA in healthy donors. The specimen sequenced was PBMCs. The V and J genes are TRBV6-5 and TRBJ1-1, with 8 bases matching TRBD1. The clonotype was recovered from a man aged 18 to 35 in good health and CMV-seronegative. CDR3 amino acids: CASSSGTGSAFF. The CDR3 DNA follows: TGTGCCAGCAGTTCAGGGACAGGCTCAGCTTTCTTT.